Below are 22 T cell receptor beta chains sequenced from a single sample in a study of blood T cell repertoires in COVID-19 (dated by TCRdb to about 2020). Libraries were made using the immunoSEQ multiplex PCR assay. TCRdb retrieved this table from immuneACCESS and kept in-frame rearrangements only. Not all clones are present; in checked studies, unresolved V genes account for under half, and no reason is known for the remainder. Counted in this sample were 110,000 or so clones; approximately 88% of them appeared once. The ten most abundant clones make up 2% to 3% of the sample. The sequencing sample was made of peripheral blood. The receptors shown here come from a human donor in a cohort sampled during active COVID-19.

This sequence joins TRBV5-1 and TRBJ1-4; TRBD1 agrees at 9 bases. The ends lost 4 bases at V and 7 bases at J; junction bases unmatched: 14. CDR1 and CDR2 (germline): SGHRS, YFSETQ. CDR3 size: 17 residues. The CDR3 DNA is TGCGCCAGCAGCGCGCTACAAACAGGGGGCGCTGGTGAAAAACTGTTTTTT. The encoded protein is CASSALQTGGAGEKLFF.

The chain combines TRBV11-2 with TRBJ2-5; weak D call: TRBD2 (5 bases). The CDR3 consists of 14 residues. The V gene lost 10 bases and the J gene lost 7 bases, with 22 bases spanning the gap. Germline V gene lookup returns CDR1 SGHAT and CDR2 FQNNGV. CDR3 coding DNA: TGTGCCACCGCCGTCCGAAGCGCCGCGGGGACCCAGTACTTC. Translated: CATAVRSAAGTQYF.

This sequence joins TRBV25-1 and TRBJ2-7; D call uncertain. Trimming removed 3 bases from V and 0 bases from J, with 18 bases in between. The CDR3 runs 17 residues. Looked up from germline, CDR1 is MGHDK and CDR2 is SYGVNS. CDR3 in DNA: TGTGCCAGCAGTGAGGGTCGAGGTAGATACTACTCCTACGAGCAGTACTTC. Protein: CASSEGRGRYYSYEQYF.

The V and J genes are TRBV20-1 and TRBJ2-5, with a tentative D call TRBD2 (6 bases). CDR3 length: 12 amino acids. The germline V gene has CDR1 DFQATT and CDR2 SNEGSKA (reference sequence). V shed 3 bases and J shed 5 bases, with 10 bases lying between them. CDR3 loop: CSASGREETQYF. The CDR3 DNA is TGCAGTGCTAGTGGACGGGAGGAGACCCAGTACTTC.

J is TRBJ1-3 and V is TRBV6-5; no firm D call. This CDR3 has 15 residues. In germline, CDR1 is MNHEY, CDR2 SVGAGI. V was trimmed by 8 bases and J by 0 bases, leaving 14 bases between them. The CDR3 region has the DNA TGTGCCAGCGTCGAAACAGCCCACTCTGGAAACACCATATATTTT. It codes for CASVETAHSGNTIYF.

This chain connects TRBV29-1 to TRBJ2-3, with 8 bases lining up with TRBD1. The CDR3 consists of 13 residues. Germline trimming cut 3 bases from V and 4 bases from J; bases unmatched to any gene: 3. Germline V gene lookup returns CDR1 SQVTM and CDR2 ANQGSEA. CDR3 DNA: TGCAGCGTTGATCAGGGGGCGGCAGATACGCAGTATTTT. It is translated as CSVDQGAADTQYF.

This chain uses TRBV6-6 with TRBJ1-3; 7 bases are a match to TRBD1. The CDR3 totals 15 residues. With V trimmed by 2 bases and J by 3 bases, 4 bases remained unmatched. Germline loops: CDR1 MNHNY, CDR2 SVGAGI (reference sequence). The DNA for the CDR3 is TGTGCCAGCAGTTACACACAGGGGAGTGGAAACACCATATATTTT. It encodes CASSYTQGSGNTIYF.

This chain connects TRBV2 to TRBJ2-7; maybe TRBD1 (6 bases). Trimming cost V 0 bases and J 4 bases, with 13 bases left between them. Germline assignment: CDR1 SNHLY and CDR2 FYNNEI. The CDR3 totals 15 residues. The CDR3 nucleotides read TGTGCCAGCAGTGAAGCTGGGACATTTGGGTACGAGCAGTACTTC. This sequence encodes CASSEAGTFGYEQYF.

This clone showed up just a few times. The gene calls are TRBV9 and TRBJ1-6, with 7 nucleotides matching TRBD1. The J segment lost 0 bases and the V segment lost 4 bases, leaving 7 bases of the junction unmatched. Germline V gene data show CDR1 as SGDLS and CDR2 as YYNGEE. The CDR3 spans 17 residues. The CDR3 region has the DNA TGTGCCAGCAGCCCAGGGACAGCCAGCTCCTATAATTCACCCCTCCACTTT. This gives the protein CASSPGTASSYNSPLHF.

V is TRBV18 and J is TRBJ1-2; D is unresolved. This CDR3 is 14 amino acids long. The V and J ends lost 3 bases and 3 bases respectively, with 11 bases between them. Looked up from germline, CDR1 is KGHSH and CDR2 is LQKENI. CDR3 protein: CASSPRGQDYGYTF. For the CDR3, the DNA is TGTGCCAGCTCACCTCGAGGGCAGGACTATGGCTACACCTTC. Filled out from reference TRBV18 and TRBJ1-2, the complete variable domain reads NAGVMQNPRHLVRRRGQEARLRCSPMKGHSHVYWYRQLPEEGLKFMVYLQKENIIDESGMPKERFSAEFPKEGPSILRIQQVVRGDSAAYFCASSPRGQDYGYTFGSGTRLTVV.

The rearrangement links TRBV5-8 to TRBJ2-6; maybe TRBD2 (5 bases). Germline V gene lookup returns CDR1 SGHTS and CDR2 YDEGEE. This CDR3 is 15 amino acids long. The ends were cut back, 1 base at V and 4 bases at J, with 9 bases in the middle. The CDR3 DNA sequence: TGTGCCAGCAGCTTGAGGAGGTCCGGGGCCAACGTCCTGACTTTC. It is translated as CASSLRRSGANVLTF.

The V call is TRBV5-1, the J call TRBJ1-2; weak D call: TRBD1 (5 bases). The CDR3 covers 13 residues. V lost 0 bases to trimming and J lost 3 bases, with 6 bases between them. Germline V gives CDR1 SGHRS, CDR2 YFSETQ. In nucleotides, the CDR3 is TGCGCCAGCAGCTTGGAAGGGGACTATGGCTACACCTTC. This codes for CASSLEGDYGYTF.

CDR3 in amino acids: CASSLGTGRTQETQYF. DNA for the CDR3: TGTGCCAGCAGCTTGGGGACAGGGAGAACCCAAGAGACCCAGTACTTC. The chain employs TRBV5-6 and TRBJ2-5, with 8 bases fitting TRBD1. Germline CDR1 is SGHDT and CDR2 is YYEEEE. The CDR3 sequence is 16 residues long. Trimming at V came to 0 bases and at J to 1 base, leaving 5 bases not matched to a gene.

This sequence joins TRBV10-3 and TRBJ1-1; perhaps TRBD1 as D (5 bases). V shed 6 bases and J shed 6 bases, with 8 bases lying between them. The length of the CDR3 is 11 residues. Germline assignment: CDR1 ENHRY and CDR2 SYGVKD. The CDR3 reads CAISQGAEAFF. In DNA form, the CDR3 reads TGTGCCATCAGCCAGGGCGCTGAAGCTTTCTTT.

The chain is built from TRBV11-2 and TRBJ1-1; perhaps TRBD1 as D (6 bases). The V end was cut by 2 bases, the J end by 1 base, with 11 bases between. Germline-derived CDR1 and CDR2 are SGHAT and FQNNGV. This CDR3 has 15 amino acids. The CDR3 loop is CASSLLGHSNTEAFF. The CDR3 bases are TGTGCCAGCAGCTTACTGGGACACTCGAACACTGAAGCTTTCTTT.

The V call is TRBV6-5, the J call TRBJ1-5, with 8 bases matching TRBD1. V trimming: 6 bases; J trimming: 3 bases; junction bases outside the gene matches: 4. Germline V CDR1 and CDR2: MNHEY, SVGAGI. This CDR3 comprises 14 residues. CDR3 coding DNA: TGTGCCAGCAGAAAGGGACAGGACAATCAGCCCCAGCATTTT. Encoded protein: CASRKGQDNQPQHF.

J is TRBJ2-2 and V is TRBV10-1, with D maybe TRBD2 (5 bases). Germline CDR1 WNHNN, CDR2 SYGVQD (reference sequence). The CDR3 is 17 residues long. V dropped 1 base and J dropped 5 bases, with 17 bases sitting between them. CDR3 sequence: CASSELLEEVGTGELFF. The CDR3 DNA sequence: TGCGCCAGCAGTGAGTTGTTAGAGGAGGTTGGGACCGGGGAGCTGTTTTTT.

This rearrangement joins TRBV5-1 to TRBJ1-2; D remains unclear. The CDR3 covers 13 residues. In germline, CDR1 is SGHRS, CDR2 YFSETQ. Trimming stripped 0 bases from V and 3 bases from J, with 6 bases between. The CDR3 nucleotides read TGCGCCAGCAGCTTGGCAGGCGACTATGGCTACACCTTC. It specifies CASSLAGDYGYTF.

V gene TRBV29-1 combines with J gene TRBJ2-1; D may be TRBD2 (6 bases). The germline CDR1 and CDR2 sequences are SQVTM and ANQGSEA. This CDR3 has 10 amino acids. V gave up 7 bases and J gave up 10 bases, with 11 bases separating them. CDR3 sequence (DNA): TGCAGCGCTGAGCGGGTCGAGCAGTTCTTC. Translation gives CSAERVEQFF.

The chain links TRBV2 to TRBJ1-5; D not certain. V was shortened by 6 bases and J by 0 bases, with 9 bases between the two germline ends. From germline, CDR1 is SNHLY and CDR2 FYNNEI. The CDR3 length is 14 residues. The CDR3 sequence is CASSLAYSNQPQHF. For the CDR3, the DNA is TGTGCCAGCAGCCTAGCCTATAGCAATCAGCCCCAGCATTTT.

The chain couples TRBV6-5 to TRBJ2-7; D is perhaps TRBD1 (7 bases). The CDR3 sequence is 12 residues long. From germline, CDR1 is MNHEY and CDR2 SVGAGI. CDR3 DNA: TGTGTGTCGCGGGACAGTAAATACGAGCAGTACTTC. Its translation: CVSRDSKYEQYF.

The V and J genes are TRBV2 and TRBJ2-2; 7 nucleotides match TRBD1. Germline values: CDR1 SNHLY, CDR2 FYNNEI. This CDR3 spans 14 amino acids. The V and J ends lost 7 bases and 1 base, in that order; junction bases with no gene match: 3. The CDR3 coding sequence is TGTGCCAGCAAAGGGACAGAGAACACCGGGGAGCTGTTTTTT. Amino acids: CASKGTENTGELFF.